The rows below give T cell receptor beta chains drawn from one sample of a study of T cell changes during pregnancy in multiple sclerosis. Profiled with immunoSEQ multiplex PCR; TCRdb holds only in-frame clones, not every one. The sample has more than 55,000 clones; roughly 92% are singletons. Specimen: peripheral blood, collected in the first trimester of pregnancy. The receptors originated from a female donor in good health, enrolled as a control in a pregnancy study. The conserved cysteine and the conserved F or W are not part of the CDR3 here.

CDR3 protein: ASTKGRGSDEQY; V gene: TRBV28; CDR3 length: 12; J gene: TRBJ2-7
CDR3 protein: ASSLEARLGYT; V gene: TRBV7-2; CDR3 length: 11; J gene: TRBJ1-2
CDR3 protein: ASSSNYEQY; V gene: TRBV28; CDR3 length: 9; J gene: TRBJ2-7
CDR3 protein: ASSQDQGFNQPQH; V gene: TRBV4-2; CDR3 length: 13; J gene: TRBJ1-5
CDR3 protein: ASSSQRVYEQY; V gene: TRBV6-6; CDR3 length: 11; J gene: TRBJ2-7
CDR3 protein: ASTRLAGYTDTQY; V gene: TRBV19; CDR3 length: 13; J gene: TRBJ2-3
CDR3 protein: ASSSPTNTGELF; V gene: TRBV5-1; CDR3 length: 12; J gene: TRBJ2-2
CDR3 protein: ASSLAQGLGEQY; V gene: TRBV5-1; CDR3 length: 12; J gene: TRBJ2-7
CDR3 protein: AIKARESGLAGGYNEQF; V gene: TRBV10-3; CDR3 length: 17; J gene: TRBJ2-1
CDR3 protein: ASSLNRGSNQPQH; V gene: TRBV11-3; CDR3 length: 13; J gene: TRBJ1-5
CDR3 protein: ASSEAGGGTRETQY; V gene: TRBV6-1; CDR3 length: 14; J gene: TRBJ2-5
CDR3 protein: ASSQAISGEDNEQF; V gene: TRBV4-2; CDR3 length: 14; J gene: TRBJ2-1
CDR3 protein: ASSLELPAQQF; V gene: TRBV5-1; CDR3 length: 11; J gene: TRBJ2-1
CDR3 protein: ASSHAANTGELF; V gene: TRBV4-1; CDR3 length: 12; J gene: TRBJ2-2
CDR3 protein: ASSPRTGHGELF; V gene: TRBV13; CDR3 length: 12; J gene: TRBJ2-2
CDR3 protein: ASSEGEGRTQH; V gene: TRBV6-1; CDR3 length: 11; J gene: TRBJ1-5
CDR3 protein: ASSQVEGPYEQY; V gene: TRBV4-1; CDR3 length: 12; J gene: TRBJ2-7
CDR3 protein: ASMLGEGVEPQH; V gene: TRBV2; CDR3 length: 12; J gene: TRBJ1-5
CDR3 protein: ASSQPGQGRDEQY; V gene: TRBV28; CDR3 length: 13; J gene: TRBJ2-7
CDR3 protein: ASSRIHRSSERNEQF; V gene: TRBV25-1; CDR3 length: 15; J gene: TRBJ2-1
CDR3 protein: ASRSRGAIEAF; V gene: TRBV6-1; CDR3 length: 11; J gene: TRBJ1-1
CDR3 protein: ASRGQRGFYEQY; V gene: TRBV5-1; CDR3 length: 12; J gene: TRBJ2-7
CDR3 protein: ASSPKRRFGNEQF; V gene: TRBV7-9; CDR3 length: 13; J gene: TRBJ2-1
CDR3 protein: ASSLIVAPTDRAGRQF; V gene: TRBV7-8; CDR3 length: 16; J gene: TRBJ2-1
CDR3 protein: ASSLDGGSNQPQH; V gene: TRBV5-1; CDR3 length: 13; J gene: TRBJ1-5
CDR3 protein: ASSPGTSGPYEQY; V gene: TRBV5-4; CDR3 length: 13; J gene: TRBJ2-7
CDR3 protein: ASSETPPGQGAYEAF; V gene: TRBV2; CDR3 length: 15; J gene: TRBJ1-1
CDR3 protein: ASSPTLQGLNEQY; V gene: TRBV2; CDR3 length: 13; J gene: TRBJ2-7
CDR3 protein: ATKSPGLAGGSTDTQY; V gene: TRBV15; CDR3 length: 16; J gene: TRBJ2-3
CDR3 protein: ASSSISTDTQY; V gene: TRBV7-2; CDR3 length: 11; J gene: TRBJ2-3
CDR3 protein: ASSPRTATNEKLF; V gene: TRBV5-6; CDR3 length: 13; J gene: TRBJ1-4
CDR3 protein: ATSRAYDNEQF; V gene: TRBV15; CDR3 length: 11; J gene: TRBJ2-1
CDR3 protein: ASSFSGTAEAF; V gene: TRBV27; CDR3 length: 11; J gene: TRBJ1-1
CDR3 protein: ASSLASHSNQPQH; V gene: TRBV27; CDR3 length: 13; J gene: TRBJ1-5
CDR3 protein: ASSLGPLGLAIFYEQY; V gene: TRBV5-1; CDR3 length: 16; J gene: TRBJ2-7
CDR3 protein: ASSDLPPSGSPGGAKNIQY; V gene: TRBV7-8; CDR3 length: 19; J gene: TRBJ2-4
CDR3 protein: ASSLGAGRGYT; V gene: TRBV7-2; CDR3 length: 11; J gene: TRBJ1-2
CDR3 protein: ASSSERGHQETQY; V gene: TRBV7-7; CDR3 length: 13; J gene: TRBJ2-5
CDR3 protein: ASRGSGRARETQY; V gene: TRBV6-5; CDR3 length: 13; J gene: TRBJ2-5
CDR3 protein: ASSGHIGQGAEQY; V gene: TRBV5-1; CDR3 length: 13; J gene: TRBJ2-7
CDR3 protein: ASSYARSGTGGEQF; V gene: TRBV28; CDR3 length: 14; J gene: TRBJ2-1
CDR3 protein: STRENYGYT; V gene: TRBV29-1; CDR3 length: 9; J gene: TRBJ1-2
CDR3 protein: ASRGPIRDSQETQY; V gene: TRBV7-8; CDR3 length: 14; J gene: TRBJ2-5
CDR3 protein: AWRAGGGNTIY; V gene: TRBV30; CDR3 length: 11; J gene: TRBJ1-3
CDR3 protein: ASSGGVTEAF; V gene: TRBV28; CDR3 length: 10; J gene: TRBJ1-1
CDR3 protein: ASSFRGGYGYT; V gene: TRBV28; CDR3 length: 11; J gene: TRBJ1-2
CDR3 protein: ASSLGASGKETQY; V gene: TRBV5-1; CDR3 length: 13; J gene: TRBJ2-5
CDR3 protein: ASSRDRYEQY; V gene: TRBV5-1; CDR3 length: 10; J gene: TRBJ2-7
CDR3 protein: ASSGGLSYNEQF; V gene: TRBV18; CDR3 length: 12; J gene: TRBJ2-1
CDR3 protein: ATSRHITPGQGYGSTEAF; V gene: TRBV15; CDR3 length: 18; J gene: TRBJ1-1
CDR3 protein: ASSTSLARETQY; V gene: TRBV7-9; CDR3 length: 12; J gene: TRBJ2-5
CDR3 protein: ASSQDRTSGVARQF; V gene: TRBV4-2; CDR3 length: 14; J gene: TRBJ2-1
CDR3 protein: ASRLGTGRPQPQH; V gene: TRBV28; CDR3 length: 13; J gene: TRBJ1-5
CDR3 protein: ASSEWASGNTYEQY; V gene: TRBV25-1; CDR3 length: 14; J gene: TRBJ2-7
CDR3 protein: AISDDRDNGYT; V gene: TRBV10-3; CDR3 length: 11; J gene: TRBJ1-2